The 14 T cell receptor beta chains presented below share a single source sample, sequenced in a study of shared T cell receptors in the human thymus. Only in-frame clones appear in the TCRdb table, and some are missing; sequencing was by immunoSEQ multiplex PCR. The sample carries approximately 760,000 clones, around 85% recorded once. These data were likewise used in another study, on human thymus T cells.

Input material: thymocytes. The receptors were sampled from a girl under two years old with a congenital heart defect.

The chain has TRBV4-2 and TRBJ1-1; D possibly corresponds to TRBD1 (6 bases). The V end lost 1 base, the J end lost 1 base, and 22 bases lay between the germline ends. The CDR3 length is 19 residues. Looked up from germline, CDR1 is LGHNA and CDR2 is YNFKEQ. CDR3 sequence (DNA): TGTGCCAGCAGCCAAGTACTGCGGCAGGGGTATGGGGGGAACACTGAAGCTTTCTTT. Protein: CASSQVLRQGYGGNTEAFF.

This clone was seen once. This chain uses TRBV18 with TRBJ1-2; D unresolved. This CDR3 has 18 residues. From germline, CDR1 is KGHSH and CDR2 LQKENI. The V and J ends lost 0 bases and 5 bases respectively, with 22 bases between them. The CDR3 here is CASSPPGFTEPPAYGYTF. In DNA form, the CDR3 reads TGTGCCAGCTCACCACCGGGTTTTACGGAGCCTCCCGCTTATGGCTACACCTTC.

The rearrangement links TRBV6-4 to TRBJ2-7, with TRBD1 identical over 8 bases. The CDR3 length is 13 residues. Germline values: CDR1 MRHNA, CDR2 SNTAGT. With V trimmed by 4 bases and J by 8 bases, 7 bases remained unmatched. Here the CDR3 DNA reads TGTGCCAGCAGTGTTAAACAGGGGGTAAAGCAGTACTTC. Translation gives CASSVKQGVKQYF.

This chain links TRBV25-1 with TRBJ1-2; D is ambiguous. The CDR3 is 16 residues long. Germline V CDR1 and CDR2: MGHDK, SYGVNS. The V and J ends lost 0 bases and 5 bases respectively, with 16 bases between them. The CDR3 DNA sequence: TGTGCCAGCAGTGAATATAAGGCACCTCGGGGATATGGCTACACCTTC. This sequence encodes CASSEYKAPRGYGYTF.

This chain joins TRBV20-1 and TRBJ2-5, with D unclear. Deletions cut 7 bases from V and 2 bases from J, with 8 bases between. CDR1 is DFQATT, CDR2 SNEGSKA, per germline (reference sequence). The CDR3 extends over 11 amino acids. CDR3 in amino acids: CSDGEQETQYF. The CDR3 DNA sequence: TGCAGTGACGGTGAACAAGAGACCCAGTACTTC.

The rearrangement uses TRBV7-6 and TRBJ1-6, with TRBD1 identical over 7 bases. The CDR3 sequence is 15 residues long. Germline CDR1 and CDR2: SGHVS and FNYEAQ. J lost 8 bases, V lost 2 bases, and 6 bases had no gene match. The CDR3 DNA sequence: TGTGCCAGCAGCTTACTAGGACAGGCAGATTCACCCCTCCACTTT. Translated, it gives CASSLLGQADSPLHF.

V usage is TRBV2 and J usage is TRBJ2-7, with 10 bases matching TRBD1. The CDR3 loop spans 13 amino acids. The V segment lost 10 bases and the J segment 3 bases; nucleotides outside the gene matches: 6. Germline CDR1 and CDR2: SNHLY and FYNNEI. CDR3 in DNA: TGTGCCACAGGACAGGGGGTCCTCTACGAGCAGTACTTC. It yields the protein CATGQGVLYEQYF. Full variable domain (rest looked up from reference TRBV2 and TRBJ2-7): EPEVTQTPSHQVTQMGQEVILRCVPISNHLYFYWYRQILGQKVEFLVSFYNNEISEKSEIFDDQFSVERPDGSNFTLKIRSTKLEDSAMYFCATGQGVLYEQYFGPGTRLTVT.

The chain is built from TRBV5-1 and TRBJ2-3; no firm D call. CDR1 is SGHRS and CDR2 is YFSETQ in the germline V gene. The CDR3 has 15 residues. The V and J ends lost 0 bases and 1 base respectively, with 9 bases between them. The CDR3 here is CASSLDRTCTDTQYF. Written as DNA, the CDR3 is TGCGCCAGCAGCTTGGACCGTACATGCACAGATACGCAGTATTTT.

The chain couples TRBV5-6 to TRBJ1-2; 9 bases are shared with TRBD1. V shed 2 bases and J 7 bases; nucleotides not matched to a gene: 3. Germline loops: CDR1 SGHDT, CDR2 YYEEEE. The CDR3 spans 13 residues. Here the CDR3 reads CASSLGTGPGYTF. Written as DNA, the CDR3 is TGTGCCAGCAGCTTAGGGACAGGGCCTGGCTACACCTTC.

This clone has only a few counts. The gene calls are TRBV11-2 and TRBJ1-2, with D maybe TRBD1 (6 bases). V lost 1 base and J 5 bases, leaving 8 bases between the germline ends. CDR1 is SGHAT and CDR2 is FQNNGV in the germline V gene. The CDR3 runs 13 residues. The CDR3: CASSLVGQYGYTF. The CDR3 coding sequence is TGTGCCAGCAGCTTAGTCGGACAGTATGGCTACACCTTC.

This clone was counted only a few times. The chain recombines TRBV6-5 with TRBJ2-1, with D perhaps TRBD2 (7 bases). The length of the CDR3 is 15 residues. Germline V CDR1 and CDR2: MNHEY, SVGAGI. V was clipped by 0 bases and J by 7 bases, with 13 bases between them. DNA of the CDR3: TGTGCCAGCAGTTACTCCTCGGGGGGCACTAATGAGCAGTTCTTC. Residues: CASSYSSGGTNEQFF.

The genes are TRBV5-1 and TRBJ2-5; 7 nucleotides match TRBD2. The CDR3 loop spans 14 amino acids. J was trimmed by 5 bases and V by 3 bases; bases with no gene match: 7. Germline values: CDR1 SGHRS, CDR2 YFSETQ. CDR3 sequence: CASSWGGTGETQYF. For the CDR3, the DNA is TGCGCCAGCAGCTGGGGGGGGACGGGGGAGACCCAGTACTTC.

V and J are TRBV5-1 and TRBJ2-2, with D possibly TRBD1 on 5 matching bases. The CDR3 runs 19 residues. Trimming shortened V by 3 bases and J by 2 bases, and 23 bases separated the two germline ends. CDR1 is SGHRS and CDR2 is YFSETQ in the germline V gene. CDR3 bases: TGCGCCAGCAGCTCCCCCGACGAAGGGGCCAAGTTAAACACCGGGGAGCTGTTTTTT. This gives the protein CASSSPDEGAKLNTGELFF. The variable domain in full, completed from reference TRBV5-1 and TRBJ2-2, reads KAGVTQTPRYLIKTRGQQVTLSCSPISGHRSVSWYQQTPGQGLQFLFEYFSETQRNKGNFPGRFSGRQFSNSRSEMNVSTLELGDSALYLCASSSPDEGAKLNTGELFFGEGSRLTVL.

This clone showed up just once. The V call is TRBV4-1, the J call TRBJ1-4; 7 nucleotides agree with TRBD1. Germline V CDR1 and CDR2: MGHRA, YSYEKL. The CDR3 has 16 amino acids. V dropped 0 bases and J dropped 7; count of bases not matched to a gene: 8. The CDR3 coding sequence is TGCGCCAGCAGCCAAGATCAAGGCAGGGGGTGTGAAAAACTGTTTTTT. The encoded protein is CASSQDQGRGCEKLFF.